The 14 T cell receptor beta chains in this list originate from one sample, sequenced in a study of blood T cells in healthy people across ages. With a J-beta primer mix and a sample-barcoded 5' primer, a second PCR ran about 6 to 11 cycles. TCRdb reanalysed the 5' RACE reads using MiXCR and keeps one entry per CDR3 protein. In the table there are 1.5 million to 2 million distinct CDR3 sequences, around 48% of which are singletons. The sequencing input was blood. These receptors were taken from a woman in her 40s in good health.

The rearrangement uses TRBV5-1 and TRBJ2-1; TRBD1 might be the D (6 bases). Trimming stripped 7 bases from V and 6 bases from J, with 17 bases between. This CDR3 spans 14 amino acids. CDR1 is SGHRS, CDR2 YFSETQ, per germline. The CDR3 loop is CASGPTGILNEQFF. The CDR3 coding sequence is TGCGCCAGCGGTCCGACAGGAATCCTCAATGAGCAGTTCTTC.

This clonotype was seen more than once but under ten times. The chain links TRBV21-1 to TRBJ2-5; the table's TRBD2 call for D was not verified on the DNA. TRBV21-1 is labeled a pseudogene. The CDR3 sequence is 16 residues long. CDR3: CASSKGLAGSQETQYF. The CDR3 DNA follows: TGTGCCAGCAGCAAAGGACTAGCGGGTTCGCAAGAGACCCAGTACTTC.

The sample holds a few counts of this clonotype. This chain links TRBV4-1 with TRBJ1-4, with D possibly TRBD1 on 6 matching bases. The CDR3 loop spans 21 amino acids. Germline V lookup: CDR1 MGHRA, CDR2 YSYEKL. V lost 3 bases and J lost 4, with 30 bases in between. DNA for the CDR3: TGCGCCAGCAGCCACCTAGCCCCGACAGGCGGGTACGAAAGCGATAATGAAAAACTGTTTTTT. Residues: CASSHLAPTGGYESDNEKLFF.

In this sample, this clonotype turned up a few times. The V gene is TRBV4-3, the J gene TRBJ2-3; 9 bases are a match to TRBD2. The CDR3 consists of 15 residues. Germline V gene data show CDR1 as LGHNA and CDR2 as YSLEER. V shed 4 bases and J 6 bases; nucleotides not matched to a gene: 8. CDR3 DNA: TGCGCCAGCAGCCTGGAGACTAGCGGATCCGATACGCAGTATTTT. As protein: CASSLETSGSDTQYF.

This clonotype was picked up a small number of times. J is TRBJ2-5 and V is TRBV29-1, with D perhaps being TRBD1 or TRBD2 (6 bases each). Trimming pared 6 bases from V and 1 base from J, leaving 21 bases between. CDR1 and CDR2 from the germline V gene are SQVTM and ANQGSEA. The CDR3 is 16 amino acids. This chain's CDR3 is CSVAEADRLVQETQYF. In DNA form, the CDR3 reads TGCAGCGTGGCTGAAGCGGACAGACTAGTCCAAGAGACCCAGTACTTC.

This clonotype was seen a single time. V gene TRBV4-3 combines with J gene TRBJ1-1, with D maybe TRBD1 (6 bases). CDR1 is LGHNA, CDR2 YSLEER, per germline. This CDR3 has 15 residues. V gave up 1 base and J gave up 3 bases, with 12 bases separating them. The CDR3 DNA reads TGCGCCAGCAGCCAAGTCGGACAGTCAGACACTGAAGCTTTCTTT. This codes for CASSQVGQSDTEAFF.

This clonotype occurred a few times. The V and J genes are TRBV5-1 and TRBJ2-3, with a possible D match to TRBD2 (5 bases). The CDR3 length is 17 residues. The germline CDR1 and CDR2 sequences are SGHRS and YFSETQ. V lost 0 bases to trimming and J lost 1 base, with 15 bases between them. In DNA form, the CDR3 reads TGCGCCAGCAGCTTGGCCGGGAACCCGGCAGGCACAGATACGCAGTATTTT. Its translation is CASSLAGNPAGTDTQYF.

The rearrangement uses TRBV7-9 and TRBJ2-5; D is possibly TRBD1 or TRBD2 (5 bases each). There are 14 residues in the CDR3. Trimming pared 1 base from V and 5 bases from J, leaving 11 bases between. CDR1 and CDR2 from the germline V gene are SEHNR and FQNEAQ (reference sequence). The CDR3 loop is CASSLDPGRETQYF. The DNA for the CDR3 is TGTGCCAGCAGCTTAGATCCGGGGCGGGAGACCCAGTACTTC.

This rearrangement joins TRBV3-1 to TRBJ2-3; D might be TRBD2 (5 bases). V lost 10 bases and J 5 bases, leaving 16 bases between the germline ends. The CDR3 contains 13 residues. CDR1 is LGHDT, CDR2 YNNKEL, per germline (reference sequence). The CDR3 nucleotides are TGTGCCACCCTGGCGGGTTGGGGAGATACGCAGTATTTT. It specifies CATLAGWGDTQYF.

The chain recombines TRBV25-1 with TRBJ2-1; TRBD2 agrees at 11 bases. After removal of 3 bases from V and 10 bases from J, the junction contained 14 bases not matched to a gene. This CDR3 has 17 residues. CDR1 MGHDK and CDR2 SYGVNS come from the germline V gene. The CDR3 DNA reads as TGTGCCAGCAGTGACCTTAATCAGGCTAGCGGGGGGCGGGAGCAGTTCTTC. Translated: CASSDLNQASGGREQFF.

This clonotype showed up just a few times. The rearrangement uses TRBV9 and TRBJ2-3; D remains unclear. The CDR3 spans 17 residues. V lost 0 bases, J lost 3 bases, and 17 bases lay in between. CDR1 and CDR2 from the germline V gene are SGDLS and YYNGEE. CDR3 nucleotides: TGTGCCAGCAGCGTAGCTTTGGCGATTAGCCCTACAGATACGCAGTATTTT. It yields the protein CASSVALAISPTDTQYF.

The genes are TRBV6-5 and TRBJ2-5, with D tentatively TRBD2 (6 bases). Germline assignment: CDR1 MNHEY and CDR2 SVGAGI. The CDR3 sequence is 14 residues long. The ends were cut back, 5 bases at V and 5 bases at J, with 15 bases in the middle. The CDR3 DNA reads as TGTGCCAGCAGTGACGGGGGATTTGGGGAGACCCAGTACTTC. This codes for CASSDGGFGETQYF.

This clonotype was seen just once. This sequence joins TRBV3-1 and TRBJ2-3; TRBD2 matches at 7 bases. Unmatched junction bases numbered 4, after V lost 0 bases and J lost 1 base. This CDR3 region has 16 residues. In germline, CDR1 is LGHDT, CDR2 YNNKEL (reference sequence). Here the CDR3 DNA reads TGTGCCAGCAGCCAAGATGTACGGGGGGGCACAGATACGCAGTATTTT. It codes for CASSQDVRGGTDTQYF.

The chain joins TRBV29-1 to TRBJ2-7; perhaps D is TRBD1 or TRBD2 (5 bases each). The germline V and J ends were trimmed by 7 bases and 2 bases, with 15 bases remaining between them. CDR1 is SQVTM, CDR2 ANQGSEA, per germline. The CDR3 length is 13 residues. CDR3 sequence (DNA): TGCAGCGCTCGGGGCAGGGTCCCCTACGAGCAGTACTTC. It codes for CSARGRVPYEQYF.